The entry below describes one T cell receptor (beta chain). Data came from immunoSEQ multiplex PCR; TCRdb stores just in-frame clones and leaves some out. The repertoire holds fewer than 300,000 clones, with under 90% as singletons. The sample originates from a study of blood T cell repertoires in COVID-19. Study as a whole: PBMCs, B-cell-depleted T cells, or T cells provided the cDNA or gDNA that made up the material.

Trimming took 0 bases from V and 1 from J; bases not matched to a gene: 6. The CDR3 has 18 residues. Germline V gene lookup returns CDR1 WNHNN and CDR2 SYGVQD (reference sequence). Specimen: peripheral blood. The rearrangement joins TRBV10-1 to TRBJ1-3; 10 positions agree with TRBD1. The clonotype comes from a human donor in a cohort sampled during active COVID-19. The CDR3 coding sequence is TGCGCCAGCAGTGAGTCACCGGGACAGGGGTTTTCTGGAAACACCATATATTTT. It specifies CASSESPGQGFSGNTIYF.